This entry lists 3 T cell receptor beta chains sequenced from one sample in a study of shared clonotypes between healthy human individuals. Produced via immunoSEQ multiplex PCR; TCRdb's table is partial and in-frame only. The sample gives around 1.5 million clones, about 98% of which show up once; approximately 0.44% is in the top ten. The material sequenced was naive CD4+ T cells sorted from blood. The subset is: CD45RA+ positively selected. The receptors were sampled from a man younger than 40 in good health.

The CDR3 is CASSSRGRADGYTF. In DNA, the CDR3 is TGTGCCAGCAGTTCCAGGGGACGTGCGGATGGCTACACCTTC. This chain links TRBV6-5 with TRBJ1-2; D might be TRBD1 (6 bases). Germline values: CDR1 MNHEY, CDR2 SVGAGI. V lost 4 bases and J 6 bases, leaving 15 bases between the germline ends. The CDR3 spans 14 residues.

This chain joins TRBV19 and TRBJ2-1; TRBD2 might be the D (5 bases). Germline V gene data show CDR1 as LNHDA and CDR2 as SQIVND (reference sequence). Trimming stripped 4 bases from V and 7 bases from J, with 17 bases between. The CDR3 totals 15 residues. CDR3 residues: CASSNEGNARNEQFF. In DNA, the CDR3 is TGTGCCAGTAGTAATGAGGGCAATGCACGTAATGAGCAGTTCTTC.

The V gene is TRBV5-1, the J gene TRBJ2-1; TRBD2 matches 8 bases. The length of the CDR3 is 15 residues. Trimming took 0 bases from V and 6 from J; bases not matched to a gene: 5. The germline V gene encodes CDR1 SGHRS and CDR2 YFSETQ. The CDR3 DNA sequence: TGCGCCAGCAGCTTGGCTAGCGGGCTTCTCAATGAGCAGTTCTTC. It yields the protein CASSLASGLLNEQFF.